This passage covers 4 T cell receptor beta chains from one sample sequenced in a study of early T cells in non-severe SARS-CoV-2 infection. TCRdb independently ran MiXCR on the 5' RACE reads; one entry per CDR3 protein. The table includes 25,000 to 30,000 distinct CDR3 sequences, approximately 4.4% detected once. The sample was whole blood. The receptors stem from an adult who was a healthcare worker with PCR-confirmed SARS-CoV-2 infection or an uninfected control (not recorded which).

This clonotype was recorded many times. The genes are TRBV3-1 and TRBJ1-3; D is uncertain. From germline, CDR1 is LGHDT and CDR2 YNNKEL (reference sequence). V was shortened by 0 bases and J by 2 bases, with 11 bases between the two germline ends. The CDR3 is 16 amino acids. CDR3 nucleotide sequence: TGTGCCAGCAGCCAAGATCAAGGACTACCTGGAAACACCATATATTTT. Its translation is CASSQDQGLPGNTIYF.

This clonotype was seen at least ten times. The chain employs TRBV6-1 and TRBJ2-7; 8 bases map to TRBD2. V was pared by 4 bases and J by 4 bases, with 15 bases of the junction left unmatched. This CDR3 is built from 17 residues. Germline lookup yields CDR1 MNHNS and CDR2 SASEGT. The CDR3 reads CASSAAAWTSRLYEQYF. The CDR3 coding sequence is TGTGCCAGCAGTGCTGCCGCCTGGACTAGCCGCCTTTACGAGCAGTACTTC.

This clonotype was observed a handful of times. J is TRBJ2-2 and V is TRBV5-1; 10 nucleotides line up with TRBD2. Germline V lookup: CDR1 SGHRS, CDR2 YFSETQ. Trimming at V came to 3 bases and at J to 6 bases, leaving 8 bases not matched to a gene. This CDR3 comprises 16 residues. The CDR3 sequence: CASSSTLAGTSGELFF. CDR3 coding DNA: TGCGCCAGCAGCTCGACACTAGCGGGAACTTCCGGGGAGCTGTTTTTT.

At least ten counts were recorded for this clonotype. This chain connects TRBV20-1 to TRBJ2-5; D gene ambiguous. V lost 0 bases and J lost 4, with 6 bases in between. Germline lookup yields CDR1 DFQATT and CDR2 SNEGSKA (reference sequence). The CDR3 runs to 12 residues. The DNA for the CDR3 is TGCAGTGCTAGAGATCTCACAGAGACCCAGTACTTC. It encodes CSARDLTETQYF.